This entry concerns a single T cell receptor beta chain. Its antigen remains unidentified. The CDR3 runs to 13 residues. V lost 4 bases and J 4 bases, leaving 14 bases between the germline ends. Germline V gene lookup returns CDR1 DFQATT and CDR2 SNEGSKA (reference sequence). Scientists made TCR beta libraries using quantitative 5'-RACE with molecular barcodes. TCRdb re-called the 5' RACE reads through MiXCR, storing one row per CDR3 protein. The data show some 840,000 distinct CDR3 sequences, about an eighth seen once. The data stem from a study of CD8 T cells in ankylosing spondylitis. Study outcomes and limitations: Earlier work had already found some motif variants in reactive arthritis synovial fluid and blood. Blood from ankylosing spondylitis patients appeared to carry a characteristic eight-variant TCR beta motif. Peripheral blood held disease-linked clones only at relatively low frequency, and these were CD8+.

This chain links TRBV20-1 with TRBJ2-7; perhaps TRBD2 as D (5 bases). Specimen: blood, either unsorted or a sorted T cell fraction (not recorded which). This TCR came from a male donor with ankylosing spondylitis. The CDR3 sequence: CSAIGGVSYEQYF. CDR3 nucleotide sequence: TGCAGTGCTATCGGAGGTGTCTCGTACGAGCAGTACTTC.